Below, one T cell receptor (beta chain) is given with its context. Its antigen is still unknown. This specimen belongs to a study of Graves' ophthalmopathy and Graves' hyperthyroidism. At the level of the study: No ophthalmopathy within 18 months of follow-up signified stable hyperthyroidism.

Beta-chain TCR CDR3 regions were amplified from RNA transcripts. RT-PCR was first run with HTBI primers, then multiplex PCR in a second round. MiXCR, run by TCRdb on the multiplex PCR reads, gives a single entry per CDR3 protein. The table shows around 1.1 million distinct CDR3 sequences, with 36% occurring only once. The CDR3 has 15 residues. After removal of 9 bases from V and 3 bases from J, the junction contained 7 bases not matched to a gene. Germline V gene data show CDR1 as SGHTA and CDR2 as FQGNSA. Broader study findings: Ophthalmopathy versus stable hyperthyroidism: 13-signature model gave around 85% sensitivity, less than 82% specificity. Blood repertoires reportedly contained most expanded thyroid clonotypes above 0.001 frequency.

This receptor was obtained from an adult man with Graves' hyperthyroidism. J is TRBJ2-2 and V is TRBV7-2; 10 bases agree with TRBD2. Source material: peripheral blood or thyroid tissue (not recorded which). The CDR3 sequence: CASSIGLADTGELFF. DNA of the CDR3: TGTGCCAGTAGTATCGGACTAGCGGACACCGGGGAGCTGTTTTTT.